This TCR beta chain was sequenced in a study of T cell responses to AZD1222 COVID-19 vaccine listed by TCRdb under 2021. For the study in its entirety: TCR sequencing covered 233 trial participants: about 210 given two doses of AZD1222 and some 25 given two doses of MenACWY control vaccine. Enrollment into the trials was organized by age into subgroups of 18-55, 56-69 and 70-plus years, and those subgroups contained roughly 150, 30 and 60 TCR-sequenced participants, respectively.

The germline V gene provides CDR1 MGHRA and CDR2 YSYEKL. The cysteine opens and the phenylalanine closes a CDR3 of 16 amino acids. The kept DNA is CDR3 alone, 48 bases in frame from the first base. V lost 0 bases and J lost 9 bases; the stretch between them is 15 bases long. As to this clone: It lacks a known antigen. No qualities accompany the bases; no much larger clone lies one base away.

Interpreted using the paper, the time point label stands for: about 28 days (+/-7) after the second vaccine dose. AZD1222 recipients given second doses at about 4 weeks or at about 12 weeks were pooled, since spike-specific TCR depth and breadth were not found to differ between the two schedules. Vaccinee samples were obtained from the UK trials COV001 and COV002, which included a single-blind randomized controlled phase 2/3 trial of AZD1222 (ChAdOx1 nCoV-19) in healthy adults. For TCRbeta chain sequencing, PBMC samples were collected from trial participants at day 0 and at day 28 after the second dose. Study-wide findings and limitations: A significant rise in spike-specific TCR breadth and depth was observed after two AZD1222 doses relative to day 0 and relative to MenACWY recipients. In the small 56-69-year group, the increase in depth fell short of significance, most likely because of low power. Reportedly, almost half of the unique spike-specific TCRs recognized epitopes lying outside the regions that are mutated in the B.1.351 and B.1.1.7 variants. Conclusions about previously exposed vaccinees are limited because only a handful of AZD1222 recipients were SARS-CoV-2 seropositive at baseline. Because no day 14 peak-response samples were available, repertoires were characterized only after the peak T cell response. Participants were mostly white British, with more females than males. The authors suggested clonal diversity may have been underestimated. The vaccine-associated CD4 TCRs covered the entire spike protein, and the dominant responses fell in regions 160-218 and 743-854.

The CDR3 regions of human TCRbeta chains were analyzed by immunosequencing. Under the source paper's analysis protocol: Repertoire TCRs were checked for matches against a reference library of SARS-CoV-2-specific TCRs that had been generated using the MIRA antigen-specificity platform. Breadth was defined as the fraction of unique TCRs that were SARS-CoV-2-associated. Depth was defined as the fraction of total T cells that were SARS-CoV-2-associated. Using the MIRA data, each spike-specific TCR was mapped to the spike region that the TCR reacts to and placed in a CD4 or CD8 class. Log10-transformed breadth and depth values were compared by one-way ANOVA with Sidak's multiple comparisons tests. In its TCRdb copy, this immuneACCESS table keeps in-frame sequences only and misses some clones. Where compared with another copy, unresolved V genes explain less than half of these, and the others have no known cause. That table is the source of V, J and clone size, and D and trimming were worked out from the DNA. Present in this sample are some 150,000 clones, 88% of which were seen just once. The top ten hold 2.5% to 3.5% of the sample.

The sequences come from peripheral blood, collected 28 days after the second AZD1222 dose. The V and J genes are TRBV4-1 and TRBJ1-6, with a tentative D gene TRBD1 over 5 matching bases. The TCR comes from an adult who received the AZD1222 COVID-19 vaccine. This receptor has the CDR3 CASSQDISGKGSPLHF. The DNA reads as follows: TGCGCCAGCAGCCAAGATATTTCAGGGAAGGGTTCACCCCTCCACTTT.